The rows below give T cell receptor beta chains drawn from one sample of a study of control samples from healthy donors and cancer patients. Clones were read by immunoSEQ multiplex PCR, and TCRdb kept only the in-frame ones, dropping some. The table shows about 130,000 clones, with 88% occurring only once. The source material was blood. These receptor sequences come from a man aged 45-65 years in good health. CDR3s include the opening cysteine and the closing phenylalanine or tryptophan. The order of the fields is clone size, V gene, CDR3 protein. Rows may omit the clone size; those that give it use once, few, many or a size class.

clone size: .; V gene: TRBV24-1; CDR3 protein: CATSTTSGANVLTF
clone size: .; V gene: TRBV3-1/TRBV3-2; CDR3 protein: CASSQMAGAQDGYTF
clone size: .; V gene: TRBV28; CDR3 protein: CASRSGGEGEKLFF
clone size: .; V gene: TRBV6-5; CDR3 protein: CASNRQGDYGYTF
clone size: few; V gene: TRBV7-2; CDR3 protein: CASSFGLAGGIGELFF
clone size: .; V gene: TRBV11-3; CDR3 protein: CASSPIAGANTGELFF
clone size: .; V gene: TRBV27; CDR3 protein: CASRPLLRRYNSPLHF
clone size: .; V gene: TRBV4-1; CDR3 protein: CASSPTGQAYSPGVTEAFF
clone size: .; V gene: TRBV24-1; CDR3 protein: CATMDTGLTDTQYF
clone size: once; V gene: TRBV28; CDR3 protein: CASSFSSRGYEQYF
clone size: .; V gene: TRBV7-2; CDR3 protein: CASSLSAGQGGSPLHF
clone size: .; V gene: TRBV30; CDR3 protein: CAWSSWDGHTEAFF
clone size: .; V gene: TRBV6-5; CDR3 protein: CASSYVQGKGEQYF
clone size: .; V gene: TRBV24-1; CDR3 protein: CATSDSQGAHEQYF
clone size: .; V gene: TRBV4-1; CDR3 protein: CASSQGLRLAGNTGELFF
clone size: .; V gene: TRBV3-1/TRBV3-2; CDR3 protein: CASSQEGLGYEQYF
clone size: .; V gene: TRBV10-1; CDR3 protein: CASSDEGSPYNEQFF
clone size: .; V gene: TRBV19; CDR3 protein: CASSIGAQMSGGNQPQHF
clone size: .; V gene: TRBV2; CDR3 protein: CASILGQNTEAFF
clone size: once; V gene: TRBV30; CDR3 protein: CAWSVSLLEQETQYF
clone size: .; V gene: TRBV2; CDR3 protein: CASRSGQTTLTYEQYF
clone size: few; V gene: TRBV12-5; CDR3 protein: CASGRDRVYNGYTF
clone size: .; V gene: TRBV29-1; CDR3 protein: CSVPDRVSYEQYF
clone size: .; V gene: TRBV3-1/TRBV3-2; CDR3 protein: CASSRHRGLTYNEQFF
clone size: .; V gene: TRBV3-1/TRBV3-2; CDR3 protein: CASSQDPPWGNEQFF
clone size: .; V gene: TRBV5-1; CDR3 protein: CASSLDSTNEKLFF
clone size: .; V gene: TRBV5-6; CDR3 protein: CASSGSNYGYTF
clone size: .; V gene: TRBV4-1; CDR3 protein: CASSQGPSMPYEQYF
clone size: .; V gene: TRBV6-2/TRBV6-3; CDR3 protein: CASSYGGKRGYTF
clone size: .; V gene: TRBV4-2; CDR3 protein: CASSQSRGDYGYTF
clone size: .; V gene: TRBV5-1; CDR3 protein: CASGDLLSGANVLTF
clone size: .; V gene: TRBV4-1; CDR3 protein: CASSQLPGGEYGYTF
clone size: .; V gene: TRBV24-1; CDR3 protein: CATSDSDRHRETQYF
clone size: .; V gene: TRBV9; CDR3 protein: CASSVGAEQFF
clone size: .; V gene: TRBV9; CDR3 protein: CASSVYETGELFF
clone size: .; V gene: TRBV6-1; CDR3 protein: CASSVELAGGQDTQYF
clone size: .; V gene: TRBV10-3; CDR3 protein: CAISEFVGTNEQFF
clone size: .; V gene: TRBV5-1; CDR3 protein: CASSSGLDNEKLFF
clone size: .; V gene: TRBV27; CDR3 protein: CASSLSLQEGRGNTEAFF
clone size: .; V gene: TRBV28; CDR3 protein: CASSLSSRTQYF
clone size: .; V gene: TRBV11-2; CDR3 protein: CASSFTGGSSYEQYF
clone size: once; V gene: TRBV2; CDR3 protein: CASKWDPGYNEQFF
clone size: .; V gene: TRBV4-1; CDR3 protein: CASSQGNDRAYEQYF
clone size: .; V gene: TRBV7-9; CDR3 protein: CASSPTNTEAFF
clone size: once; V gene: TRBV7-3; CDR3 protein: CASSQGSASAETQYF
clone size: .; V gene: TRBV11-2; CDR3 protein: CASSLEFGWGYEQYF
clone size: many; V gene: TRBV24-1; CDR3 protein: CATSDGRGHTEAFF
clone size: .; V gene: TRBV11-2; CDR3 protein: CASSWGQQGAFNEQFF
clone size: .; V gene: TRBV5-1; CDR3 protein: CASSLLTSGSGTDTQYF
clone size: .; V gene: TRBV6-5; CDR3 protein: CASSYRDRSSAPLHF
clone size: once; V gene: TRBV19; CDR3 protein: CASTPQGTYGYTF
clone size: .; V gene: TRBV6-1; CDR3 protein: CASSAARGYSYEQYF